The 28 T cell receptor beta chains reported below all come from one sample, sequenced in a study of Ad26.COV2.S vaccination and SARS-CoV-2 variants. The data were produced by immunoSEQ multiplex PCR, yet TCRdb's version contains in-frame clones alone and is incomplete. The table lists about 350,000 clones, around 92% of them singletons, with under 4% in the top ten. The source material was peripheral blood, sampled after recovery from COVID-19. The source of these receptors is a human donor who had recovered from COVID-19.

The chain is built from TRBV14 and TRBJ2-1; no clear D. Germline lookup yields CDR1 SGHDN and CDR2 FVKESK. V was cut by 1 base and J by 5 bases, with 15 bases left in between. CDR3 length equals 16 residues. The chain's CDR3 is CASSQGWGHVDNEQFF. The CDR3 DNA sequence: TGTGCCAGCAGCCAAGGATGGGGTCATGTAGACAATGAGCAGTTCTTC.

The CDR3 DNA reads TGTGCCAGCAGCGGCCCCCGGGACAGGGGTAAAGGGCAGTTTGGCTACACCTTC. Protein sequence: CASSGPRDRGKGQFGYTF. J is TRBJ1-2 and V is TRBV9, with 10 bases identical to TRBD1. V shed 3 bases and J 7 bases; nucleotides not matched to a gene: 18. This CDR3 has 18 amino acids. Germline CDR1 is SGDLS and CDR2 is YYNGEE.

The V gene is TRBV20-1, the J gene TRBJ1-5, with D unclear. The V and J ends lost 3 bases and 6 bases respectively, with 12 bases between them. The V gene's germline CDR1 is DFQATT and CDR2 SNEGSKA (reference sequence). The CDR3 is 13 residues long. The DNA for the CDR3 is TGCAGTGCTAGTGGCGGGGAGGTTCAGCCCCAGCATTTT. It encodes CSASGGEVQPQHF.

V and J are TRBV5-1 and TRBJ1-6; the match to TRBD1 covers 7 bases. This CDR3 contains 18 residues. V lost 4 bases, J lost 7 bases, and 17 bases stayed unmatched. Germline V gene lookup returns CDR1 SGHRS and CDR2 YFSETQ. The CDR3 DNA reads as TGCGCCAGCAGCCCCAGGGAGGGGGCATTAATCGGAAATTCACCCCTCCACTTT. Amino acids: CASSPREGALIGNSPLHF. Full variable domain (outside the CDR3, taken from reference TRBV5-1 and TRBJ1-6): KAGVTQTPRYLIKTRGQQVTLSCSPISGHRSVSWYQQTPGQGLQFLFEYFSETQRNKGNFPGRFSGRQFSNSRSEMNVSTLELGDSALYLCASSPREGALIGNSPLHFGNGTRLTVT.

The chain recombines TRBV6-1 with TRBJ2-3; 10 nucleotides match TRBD2. V lost 7 bases and J lost 4; bases outside the gene matches: 8. Germline V gene lookup returns CDR1 MNHNS and CDR2 SASEGT. The CDR3 contains 15 residues. As DNA, the CDR3 is TGTGCCAGCATCTTACTAGCGGGGAGGGCAGATACGCAGTATTTT. This gives the protein CASILLAGRADTQYF.

The chain is built from TRBV7-6 and TRBJ2-3, with D uncertain. Trimming stripped 0 bases from V and 3 bases from J, with 13 bases between. This CDR3 contains 16 residues. Germline CDR1 is SGHVS and CDR2 is FNYEAQ. The CDR3 nucleotides are TGTGCCAGCAGCTTAGCGTCGACGATGGGGACAGATACGCAGTATTTT. Its translation is CASSLASTMGTDTQYF.

The V call is TRBV5-4, the J call TRBJ2-1, with D tentatively TRBD1 (6 bases). The CDR3 consists of 14 residues. Trimming stripped 6 bases from V and 5 bases from J, with 15 bases between. Germline V gives CDR1 SGHNT, CDR2 YYREEE (reference sequence). CDR3 region: CASTTKTGDNEQFF. The CDR3 nucleotides are TGTGCCAGCACAACCAAGACAGGTGACAATGAGCAGTTCTTC.

This clone occurred once. The V gene is TRBV7-6, the J gene TRBJ2-3; TRBD2 matches at 11 bases. Germline CDR1 and CDR2: SGHVS and FNYEAQ. The junction had 12 bases not matched to a gene; V was cut back by 5 bases and J by 2 bases. The CDR3 totals 18 residues. The CDR3 DNA reads as TGTGCCAGCAGCCCTGCTTATACTAGCGGGGGCCCCACAGATACGCAGTATTTT. Translating it yields CASSPAYTSGGPTDTQYF.

The chain couples TRBV10-1 to TRBJ2-7, with D possibly TRBD2 on 5 matching bases. The CDR3 covers 15 residues. V was trimmed by 3 bases and J by 5 bases, leaving 17 bases between them. The V gene's germline CDR1 is WNHNN and CDR2 SYGVQD (reference sequence). CDR3 sequence (DNA): TGCGCCAGCAGTGACCCGGGGATGAACGGGGACGAGCAGTACTTC. It encodes CASSDPGMNGDEQYF.

This sequence joins TRBV3-1 (or the pseudogene TRBV3-2) and TRBJ2-5, with D possibly TRBD2 on 5 matching bases. V was pared by 8 bases and J by 5 bases, with 15 bases between. The germline V gene has CDR1 LGHDT and CDR2 YNNKEL (reference sequence). The CDR3 is made up of 13 amino acids. The CDR3: CASSGGVKETQYF. The CDR3 DNA reads TGTGCCAGCTCCGGAGGCGTGAAGGAGACCCAGTACTTC.

The chain carries TRBV4-1 and TRBJ1-1; D is undetermined. Per the germline V gene, CDR1 is MGHRA and CDR2 is YSYEKL. V gave up 0 bases and J gave up 3 bases, with 5 bases separating them. CDR3 length: 13 residues. The CDR3 nucleotides are TGCGCCAGCAGCCAAGATCGCGACACTGAAGCTTTCTTT. Protein product: CASSQDRDTEAFF.

The chain employs TRBV7-2 and TRBJ1-3, with TRBD1 as a possible D gene (6 bases). V shed 2 bases and J shed 4 bases, with 15 bases lying between them. This CDR3 has 16 residues. Germline values: CDR1 SGHTA, CDR2 FQGNSA. In nucleotides, the CDR3 is TGTGCCAGCAGCTTAAGGGGGAACCTTCCGGGAAACACCATATATTTT. This encodes CASSLRGNLPGNTIYF.

This clone was counted a single time. The chain couples TRBV5-1 to TRBJ2-6; 11 bases are a match to TRBD1. The CDR3 contains 19 residues. With 3 bases clipped from V and 2 bases from J, the junction kept 10 bases outside the gene matches. Germline values: CDR1 SGHRS, CDR2 YFSETQ. CDR3 residues: CASSSPGTGGRAGANVLTF. The DNA for the CDR3 is TGCGCCAGCAGCTCGCCCGGGACAGGGGGACGGGCTGGGGCCAACGTCCTGACTTTC.

V gene TRBV2 combines with J gene TRBJ2-5, with no clear D. Per germline, CDR1 SNHLY and CDR2 FYNNEI. Trimming shortened V by 6 bases and J by 5 bases, and 13 bases separated the two germline ends. CDR3 length: 13 residues. The CDR3 DNA follows: TGTGCCAGCAGGGGCCTGCACGGGGAGACCCAGTACTTC. Translation gives CASRGLHGETQYF.

This chain connects TRBV5-1 to TRBJ1-2, with a possible D match to TRBD1 (5 bases). Germline V lookup: CDR1 SGHRS, CDR2 YFSETQ. V was cut by 7 bases and J by 6 bases, with 22 bases left in between. This CDR3 region has 15 residues. CDR3 sequence reads: CASYDTIDSLHGYTF. CDR3 DNA sequence: TGCGCCAGCTACGATACTATAGACAGTTTGCATGGCTACACCTTC.

This clone was detected a few times. The genes are TRBV10-3 and TRBJ1-4; D is unclear. Deletions cut 2 bases from V and 8 bases from J, with 9 bases between. Germline CDR1 ENHRY, CDR2 SYGVKD. The CDR3 spans 13 residues. The CDR3 bases are TGTGCCATCAGTGAGGGACGCCGCGAAAAACTGTTTTTT. This encodes CAISEGRREKLFF.

The rearrangement uses TRBV5-1 and TRBJ1-2; TRBD1 aligns across 7 bases. This CDR3 is 17 amino acids long. With 0 bases clipped from V and 5 bases from J, the junction kept 13 bases outside the gene matches. Germline CDR1 and CDR2: SGHRS and YFSETQ. The DNA of the CDR3 is TGCGCCAGCAGCTTGGCCATGGAGACAGGGACGAGTTATGGCTACACCTTC. It translates to CASSLAMETGTSYGYTF.

The rearrangement links TRBV6-5 to TRBJ1-1; D is undetermined. V shed 6 bases and J shed 0 bases, with 14 bases lying between them. Germline V lookup: CDR1 MNHEY, CDR2 SVGAGI. The CDR3 is made up of 15 amino acids. CDR3 nucleotides: TGTGCCAGCAGCCGCCCCGGCGAGTTGAACACTGAAGCTTTCTTT. This encodes CASSRPGELNTEAFF.

The V gene is TRBV7-2, the J gene TRBJ2-4, with D maybe TRBD2 (6 bases). Germline CDR1 is SGHTA and CDR2 is FQGNSA. The CDR3 is made up of 15 amino acids. The germline V and J ends were trimmed by 1 base and 1 base, with 8 bases remaining between them. The CDR3 bases are TGTGCCAGCAGCTTAGAGGAGGGGGCCAAAAACATTCAGTACTTC. This codes for CASSLEEGAKNIQYF.

The rearrangement uses TRBV7-9 and TRBJ1-1, with D uncertain. CDR1 and CDR2 from the germline V gene are SEHNR and FQNEAQ (reference sequence). The V end lost 4 bases, the J end lost 4 bases, and 19 bases lay between the germline ends. CDR3 size: 16 residues. The CDR3 here is CASSSQPHVRTTEAFF. For the CDR3, the DNA is TGTGCCAGCAGCTCACAACCACACGTGAGGACCACTGAAGCTTTCTTT.

This clone showed up just once. The rearrangement joins TRBV5-6 to TRBJ1-1; 10 bases agree with TRBD1. V gave up 3 bases and J gave up 3 bases; unmatched junction bases: 11. The CDR3 runs to 17 residues. Germline V gives CDR1 SGHDT, CDR2 YYEEEE. As DNA, the CDR3 is TGTGCCAGCAGCTCCTACCCGGGACAGGGGATATACACTGAAGCTTTCTTT. Translated, it gives CASSSYPGQGIYTEAFF.

The chain employs TRBV4-1 and TRBJ1-2; a possible D gene is TRBD1 (6 bases). Germline lookup yields CDR1 MGHRA and CDR2 YSYEKL. CDR3 size: 16 residues. The V end lost 0 bases, the J end lost 8 bases, and 19 bases lay between the germline ends. The CDR3 coding sequence is TGCGCCAGCAGCCAAGATCTATTAGAGGGGGGCGGCGGCTACACCTTC. This sequence encodes CASSQDLLEGGGGYTF.

This chain links TRBV7-2 with TRBJ2-7; D may correspond to TRBD1 or TRBD2 (5 bases each). The V and J ends lost 7 bases and 2 bases respectively, with 24 bases between them. This CDR3 contains 17 residues. Germline V CDR1 and CDR2: SGHTA, FQGNSA. In nucleotides, the CDR3 is TGTGCCAGCACCCTATGGGTCCGGACGTCGGGGCCCTACGAGCAGTACTTC. Encoded protein: CASTLWVRTSGPYEQYF.

This chain uses TRBV6-5 with TRBJ2-7; no clear D. The CDR3 consists of 14 residues. The germline V gene encodes CDR1 MNHEY and CDR2 SVGAGI. The V and J ends lost 2 bases and 1 base respectively, with 9 bases between them. The chain's CDR3 is CASSYLGRSYEQYF. CDR3 nucleotide sequence: TGTGCCAGCAGTTACCTTGGACGGTCCTACGAGCAGTACTTC.

The J gene is TRBJ2-5, the V gene TRBV6-5; D uncertain. Trimming cost V 0 bases and J 13 bases, with 9 bases left between them. The CDR3 has 11 residues. Germline-derived CDR1 and CDR2 are MNHEY and SVGAGI. The CDR3 DNA reads as TGTGCCAGCAGTTACTCAGCGCTGGCGTACTTC. It codes for CASSYSALAYF.

The chain uses TRBV5-1 and TRBJ1-2; weak D call: TRBD1 (6 bases). Germline V gives CDR1 SGHRS, CDR2 YFSETQ. CDR3 length equals 14 residues. The V end lost 0 bases, the J end lost 2 bases, and 8 bases lay between the germline ends. CDR3 DNA: TGCGCCAGCAGCTTGGGACAGGAAAACTATGGCTACACCTTC. Amino acid sequence: CASSLGQENYGYTF.

The chain couples TRBV7-2 to TRBJ2-7; D unclear. Trimming pared 5 bases from V and 4 bases from J, leaving 9 bases between. Germline V lookup: CDR1 SGHTA, CDR2 FQGNSA. CDR3 size: 12 residues. The CDR3 sequence: CASSLHRYEQYF. The CDR3 DNA follows: TGTGCCAGCAGCCTCCACAGATACGAGCAGTACTTC.

V gene TRBV19 combines with J gene TRBJ1-6; a weak D match, TRBD1 (5 bases). Looked up from germline, CDR1 is LNHDA and CDR2 is SQIVND (reference sequence). The CDR3 contains 18 residues. Trimming stripped 4 bases from V and 0 bases from J, with 16 bases between. The CDR3 DNA is TGTGCCAGTAGTAGAACCCGGGACGGGAGCTCCTATAATTCACCCCTCCACTTT. Protein: CASSRTRDGSSYNSPLHF.